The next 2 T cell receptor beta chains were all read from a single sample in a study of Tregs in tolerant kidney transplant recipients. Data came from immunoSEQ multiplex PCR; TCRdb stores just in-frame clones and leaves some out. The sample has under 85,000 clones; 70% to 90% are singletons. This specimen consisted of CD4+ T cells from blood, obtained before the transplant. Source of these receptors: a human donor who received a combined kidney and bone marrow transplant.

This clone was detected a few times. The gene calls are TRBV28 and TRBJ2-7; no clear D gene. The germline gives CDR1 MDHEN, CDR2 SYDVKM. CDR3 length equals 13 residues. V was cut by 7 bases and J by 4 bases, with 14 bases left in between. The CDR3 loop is CASKVSGLYEQYF. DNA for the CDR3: TGTGCCAGCAAGGTGTCGGGTCTTTACGAGCAGTACTTC.

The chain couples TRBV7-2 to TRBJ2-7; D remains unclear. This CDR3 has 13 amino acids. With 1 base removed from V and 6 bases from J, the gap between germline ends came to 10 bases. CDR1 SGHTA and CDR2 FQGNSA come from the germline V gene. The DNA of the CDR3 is TGTGCCAGCAGCTTAGGCGCCCTTCGCGAGCAGTACTTC. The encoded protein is CASSLGALREQYF.